Listed here are 10 T cell receptor beta chains from one sample, sequenced in a study of blood T cell repertoires in COVID-19. Repertoires were generated with immunoSEQ multiplex PCR, while TCRdb's copy carries only in-frame clones and drops some. Counted here are under 200,000 clones, 84% occurring once; the ten biggest clones make up under 3.5%. The sequenced material came from peripheral blood. Source of these receptors: a woman older than 75 with COVID-19, enrolled during active disease.

The V gene is TRBV28, the J gene TRBJ2-3; D gene unclear. The CDR3 covers 11 residues. CDR1 and CDR2 from the germline V gene are MDHEN and SYDVKM. V dropped 5 bases and J dropped 6 bases, with 6 bases sitting between them. This CDR3 reads CASSLRDTQYF. Written as DNA, the CDR3 is TGTGCCAGCAGTCTCCGGGATACGCAGTATTTT.

The rearrangement joins TRBV28 to TRBJ1-2, with no clear D. CDR1 is MDHEN, CDR2 SYDVKM, per germline. The CDR3 spans 12 residues. V shed 4 bases and J shed 8 bases, with 11 bases lying between them. The CDR3 reads CASSSLLSGYTF. CDR3 coding DNA: TGTGCCAGCAGTTCCCTACTATCCGGCTACACCTTC.

This rearrangement joins TRBV12-5 to TRBJ2-6; no definite D call. This CDR3 has 16 residues. Looked up from germline, CDR1 is LGHNT and CDR2 is FRNRAP. The ends were cut back, 6 bases at V and 0 bases at J, with 12 bases in the middle. This chain's CDR3 is CASGLLPGSGANVLTF. CDR3 nucleotide sequence: TGTGCTAGTGGCTTACTACCTGGCTCTGGGGCCAACGTCCTGACTTTC.

The chain carries TRBV7-2 and TRBJ2-7; D possibly corresponds to TRBD1 (5 bases). The V and J ends lost 5 bases and 7 bases respectively, with 9 bases between them. CDR1 is SGHTA and CDR2 is FQGNSA in the germline V gene. The CDR3 contains 11 residues. Here the CDR3 reads CASSNYREQYF. As DNA, the CDR3 is TGTGCCAGCAGCAACTACAGGGAGCAGTACTTC.

The CDR3 spells CASSLERQLEAFF. The CDR3 nucleotides are TGTGCCAGCAGCTTAGAAAGACAGCTTGAAGCTTTCTTT. V usage is TRBV11-2 and J usage is TRBJ1-1, with D possibly TRBD1 on 5 matching bases. This CDR3 is built from 13 residues. In germline, CDR1 is SGHAT, CDR2 FQNNGV. V was pared by 0 bases and J by 7 bases, with 9 bases between.

The chain has TRBV5-5 and TRBJ2-7; the D is unclear. This CDR3 is 15 amino acids long. The germline V gene encodes CDR1 SGHKS and CDR2 YYEKEE (reference sequence). The V and J ends lost 4 bases and 4 bases respectively, with 18 bases between them. In nucleotides, the CDR3 is TGTGCCAGCAGCGTGTATCACGAGGTTCCGTACGAGCAGTACTTC. Translated, it gives CASSVYHEVPYEQYF.

The CDR3 here is CASSLDNRKNEKLFF. The CDR3, as DNA: TGTGCCAGCAGCTTAGATAACAGAAAAAATGAAAAACTGTTTTTT. The J gene is TRBJ1-4, the V gene TRBV7-2; D gene ambiguous. The V gene's germline CDR1 is SGHTA and CDR2 FQGNSA. The CDR3 runs to 15 residues. Trimming took off 1 base at V and 5 bases at J, with 11 bases between the two ends.

V usage is TRBV4-3 and J usage is TRBJ2-6; 10 nucleotides agree with TRBD1. This CDR3 comprises 18 residues. The V segment lost 0 bases and the J segment 0 bases; nucleotides outside the gene matches: 2. Germline V gene lookup returns CDR1 LGHNA and CDR2 YSLEER. CDR3 coding DNA: TGCGCCAGCAGCCAAGAGACAGGGGGCGCCTCTGGGGCCAACGTCCTGACTTTC. This codes for CASSQETGGASGANVLTF.

The rearrangement joins TRBV27 to TRBJ2-7; D is possibly TRBD2 (5 bases). The CDR3 runs to 16 residues. The V gene's germline CDR1 is MNHEY and CDR2 SMNVEV (reference sequence). Trimming removed 0 bases at V and 1 base at J, with 13 bases between. DNA for the CDR3: TGTGCCAGCAGTTTATCGAAGCTAGCCGGTTCCTACGAGCAGTACTTC. It yields the protein CASSLSKLAGSYEQYF.

This sequence joins TRBV19 and TRBJ1-2; 7 bases agree with TRBD1. Per germline, CDR1 LNHDA and CDR2 SQIVND (reference sequence). The V segment lost 3 bases and the J segment 8 bases; nucleotides outside the gene matches: 15. This CDR3 region has 16 residues. The CDR3 region is CASSIRGPGQKRGYTF. DNA of the CDR3: TGTGCCAGTAGTATTAGGGGACCGGGACAGAAGAGAGGCTACACCTTC.